This is a list of T cell receptor beta chains from one sample in a study of blood T cell repertoires in COVID-19. Repertoires were generated with immunoSEQ multiplex PCR, while TCRdb's copy carries only in-frame clones and drops some. This table holds approximately 100,000 clones, 82% found once. Material for sequencing was peripheral blood. The receptors come from a man between 65 and 85 years old with acute or convalescent COVID-19. The CDR3 runs from the conserved cysteine through the conserved F or W. D genes are given only for firm matches. Clone size is stated in some rows and not others, as once, few, many or a class when expanded.

v_call	clone_size	j_call	d_call	cdr3_nt	cdr3_aa
TRBV19	-	TRBJ2-3	-	TGTGCCAGTAGTATTGGCATTACAGATACGCAGTATTTT	CASSIGITDTQYF
TRBV29-1	-	TRBJ1-3	-	TGCAGCGCGTGTTTGGGGCTCGGAAACACCATATATTTT	CSACLGLGNTIYF
TRBV18	-	TRBJ2-1	TRBD2	TGTGCCAGCTCACCATATACAGGACTAGCGGGAGTCAATGAGCAGTTCTTC	CASSPYTGLAGVNEQFF
TRBV5-3	-	TRBJ2-1	TRBD2	TGTGCCAGAAGCTTGGCGCGGGGGGCCCAGCCCCTAAATTACAATGAGCAGTTCTTC	CARSLARGAQPLNYNEQFF
TRBV9	-	TRBJ1-5	-	TGTGCCAGCAGCGTTACCTCAGGGGGCAATCAGCCCCAGCATTTT	CASSVTSGGNQPQHF
TRBV19	-	TRBJ1-1	-	TGTGCCAGTACCCCGACAGGTTTGAACACTGAAGCTTTCTTT	CASTPTGLNTEAFF
TRBV19	-	TRBJ2-2	TRBD2	TGTGCCAGTACTGGACTAGCTCACACCGGGGAGCTGTTTTTT	CASTGLAHTGELFF
TRBV7-7	-	TRBJ2-1	-	TGTGCTAGCAGCCCTTCTTGGGACAACTACAATGAGCAGTTCTTC	CASSPSWDNYNEQFF
TRBV3-1/TRBV3-2	-	TRBJ1-1	-	TGTGCCAGCAGCCGCCTCCTGCGTCAGGGCGGCACTGAAGCTTTCTTT	CASSRLLRQGGTEAFF
TRBV19	-	TRBJ2-5	-	TGTGCCAGTAGTTCTACCGGGACACGAGAGACCCAGTACTTC	CASSSTGTRETQYF
TRBV5-1	-	TRBJ2-3	-	TGCGCCAGCAGCTTGGGACTTGGCGAGACAGATACGCAGTATTTT	CASSLGLGETDTQYF
TRBV18	-	TRBJ1-4	-	TGTGCCAGCTCACCACAGAGTATAGAAAAACTGTTTTTT	CASSPQSIEKLFF
TRBV6-5	-	TRBJ1-2	TRBD1	TGTGCCAGCAGTTACTCGGACAGGGCTGGGAATGGCTACACCTTC	CASSYSDRAGNGYTF
TRBV5-8	-	TRBJ1-1	-	TGTGCCAGCAGCTTGGACAGGGCGATTTTCCGAGCTTTCTTT	CASSLDRAIFRAFF
TRBV4-1	few	TRBJ2-5	TRBD1	TGCGCCAGCAGTTCAGGACAGGGGGCGGTAGAGACCCAGTACTTC	CASSSGQGAVETQYF
TRBV10-3	-	TRBJ1-5	-	TGTGCCATCAGTGAGGACAGGCTAGCCAATCAGCCCCAGCATTTT	CAISEDRLANQPQHF
TRBV3-1/TRBV3-2	-	TRBJ1-3	-	TGTGCCAGCAGCCAGGCAGGAAACACCATATATTTT	CASSQAGNTIYF
TRBV30	-	TRBJ2-2	-	TGTGCCTGGGGGACTTTTGAGATCTCGAACACCGGGGAGCTGTTTTTT	CAWGTFEISNTGELFF
TRBV3-1/TRBV3-2	-	TRBJ1-5	-	TGTGCCAGCAGCCCAGATCAGGCTGGGCCCCAGCATTTT	CASSPDQAGPQHF
TRBV19	-	TRBJ2-1	-	TGTGCCAGTAGTCCCCCCCTGGCTAGCAGTTATCATGAGCAGTTCTTC	CASSPPLASSYHEQFF
TRBV9	-	TRBJ2-1	-	TGTGCCAGCAGCGTAGATGAGGTGCATGAGCAGTTCTTC	CASSVDEVHEQFF
TRBV30	once	TRBJ1-2	-	TGTGCCTCCCTCCCCAGCGGGGTGGGTCTCTACACCTTC	CASLPSGVGLYTF
TRBV19	-	TRBJ2-3	-	TGTGCCAGTACCTCCGGCGACACTAGCACAGATACGCAGTATTTT	CASTSGDTSTDTQYF
TRBV7-2	-	TRBJ2-1	TRBD2	TGTGCCAGCAGCTCAGGGACTAGCGCGTTCTACAATGAGCAGTTCTTC	CASSSGTSAFYNEQFF
TRBV7-2	-	TRBJ2-2	-	TGTGCCAGCCCTCCGGGTGGCGCGAACACCGGGGAGCTGTTTTTT	CASPPGGANTGELFF
TRBV19	once	TRBJ1-1	-	TGTGCCAGTAGTACCCGGTACAGAGAGCCGAACACTGAAGCTTTCTTT	CASSTRYREPNTEAFF
TRBV19	-	TRBJ2-2	TRBD2	TGTGCCAGTAGTATGTTTGCGGGACTAGACACCGGGGAGCTGTTTTTT	CASSMFAGLDTGELFF
TRBV10-1	-	TRBJ2-7	TRBD2	TGCGCCAGCAGTGAGTCAGAGGTAGCGGGGTACGAGCAGTACTTC	CASSESEVAGYEQYF
TRBV10-3	-	TRBJ1-5	-	TGTGCCATCAGTGAGTCATCGGGTATCCAGCCCCAGCATTTT	CAISESSGIQPQHF